The present TCR beta chain was sequenced within a study of blood T cells in healthy people across ages. Per germline, CDR1 DFQATT and CDR2 SNEGSKA (reference sequence). This CDR3 contains 16 residues. The V gene lost 6 bases and the J gene lost 8 bases, with 28 bases spanning the gap. Next came a second PCR, run for about 7 to 12 cycles, which used a sample-barcoded 5' primer along with a J-beta primer mix. All samples gave at least 2.5 million CDR3-containing paired-end reads. TCRdb re-called the 5' RACE reads with MiXCR, one entry per CDR3 protein. Of about 1,400,000 distinct CDR3 sequences listed, 59% are singletons. Study findings and constraints: Roughly linearly, TCR beta diversity per million T cells fell as age increased. Considered underestimates were the diversity estimates obtained from one million T cells. Long-lived donors had more naive CD4+ cells and higher diversity than aged donors.

A remark on this clonotype: Its cognate antigen is unknown.

The chain joins TRBV20-1 to TRBJ1-2, with TRBD1 as a possible D gene (5 bases). The receptor was isolated from a man between 18 and 35 years old in good health. The specimen was blood. This CDR3 is CSAKAVNGWQGHGYTF. CDR3 sequence (DNA): TGCAGTGCCAAGGCGGTAAACGGGTGGCAGGGTCACGGCTACACCTTC.